The clone carrying this T cell receptor (beta chain) was recorded at least ten times. The antigen is unknown. These data originate in a study of regulatory T cells in long-lasting Graves disease. Time point denoted: persistent/refractory GD, antithyroid drugs over 5 years with positive TRAb. Scientists built the TCR library using RNA that was extracted from PBMCs. American Thyroid Association guidelines defined Graves' disease diagnosis. Building the TCR beta libraries relied on iRepertoire HTBI primers, and CDR3 regions underwent Arm-PCR. As processed by the authors: Segment identification across samples yielded roughly 62 TRBV and more than 11 TRBJ segments. Each CDR3 protein gets one entry after TCRdb re-called the multiplex PCR reads with MiXCR. TCRdb, rather than the study authors, made the V and J calls. The sample has about 290,000 distinct CDR3 sequences, 22% seen once. The CDR3 spans 13 residues. Germline CDR1 SGHAT, CDR2 FQNNGV. V shed 7 bases, J shed 3 bases, and the junction held 2 bases outside the gene matches.

Study-wide points: Under persistent disease, TRBV28, TRBJ1-2 and TRBJ2-5 were used preferentially. With a small sample size, accuracy may have been reduced.

The chain links TRBV11-2 to TRBJ1-2; 10 bases match TRBD1. The clonotype comes from a female donor with Graves disease. The starting material was peripheral blood mononuclear cells (PBMCs), obtained when the disease was refractory, from a patient treated with antithyroid drugs. CDR3 DNA sequence: TGTGCCAGCAACGGACAGGGGGACTATGGCTACACCTTC. It is translated as CASNGQGDYGYTF.